Listed here are 24 T cell receptor beta chains from one sample, sequenced in a study of blood T cell repertoires in COVID-19. Profiled with immunoSEQ multiplex PCR; TCRdb holds only in-frame clones, not every one. The data show 190,000 or so clones, approximately 90% seen once. Sequencing was carried out using peripheral blood. The origin of the receptors is a woman aged 30 to 39 with active or convalescent COVID-19.

V and J are TRBV19 and TRBJ2-2; 11 bases fit TRBD1. Trimming cost V 4 bases and J 6 bases; bases outside gene matches: 10. In germline, CDR1 is LNHDA, CDR2 SQIVND (reference sequence). The CDR3 has 17 residues. In DNA form, the CDR3 reads TGTGCCAGTAGTACATTACCGGGACAGGGGGAAGCCGGGGAGCTGTTTTTT. Encoded protein: CASSTLPGQGEAGELFF.

This sequence joins TRBV3-1 (or the pseudogene TRBV3-2) and TRBJ1-2, with D uncertain. Germline assignment: CDR1 LGHDT and CDR2 YNNKEL (reference sequence). The CDR3 length is 13 residues. With 7 bases removed from V and 4 bases from J, the gap between germline ends came to 13 bases. The CDR3 nucleotides are TGTGCCAGCACTCCGGGGTTAGGCTATGGCTACACCTTC. Translation: CASTPGLGYGYTF.

The CDR3 here is CASSLSGVNNQPQHF. The CDR3 DNA reads TGTGCCAGCAGCTTGTCAGGGGTTAACAATCAGCCCCAGCATTTT. The chain combines TRBV5-5 with TRBJ1-5; D is possibly TRBD1 (6 bases). The V end was cut by 1 base, the J end by 3 bases, with 11 bases between. The V gene's germline CDR1 is SGHKS and CDR2 YYEKEE (reference sequence). CDR3 size: 15 residues.

V is TRBV7-8 and J is TRBJ2-7; D gene uncertain. Per the germline V gene, CDR1 is SGHVS and CDR2 is FQNEAQ. V lost 5 bases, J lost 3 bases, and 14 bases lay in between. The CDR3 length is 14 residues. This CDR3 is CASSPSVPSYEQYF. For the CDR3, the DNA is TGTGCCAGCAGCCCCTCCGTCCCCAGCTACGAGCAGTACTTC. The whole variable domain, remainder taken from reference TRBV7-8 and TRBJ2-7, is GAGVSQSPRYKVAKRGQDVALRCDPISGHVSLFWYQQALGQGPEFLTYFQNEAQLDKSGLPSDRFFAERPEGSVSTLKIQRTQQEDSAVYLCASSPSVPSYEQYFGPGTRLTVT.

CDR3 in amino acids: CASSQDLAGQGDEQYF. As DNA, the CDR3 is TGTGCCAGCAGCCAAGATCTGGCCGGACAGGGCGACGAGCAGTACTTC. The J gene is TRBJ2-7, the V gene TRBV4-2; 8 bases align to TRBD1. The CDR3 has 16 residues. With 0 bases clipped from V and 5 bases from J, the junction kept 9 bases outside the gene matches. Germline CDR1 is LGHNA and CDR2 is YNFKEQ.

The chain joins TRBV5-1 to TRBJ1-2; no definite D call. V lost 2 bases to trimming and J lost 4 bases, with 15 bases between them. Germline assignment: CDR1 SGHRS and CDR2 YFSETQ. The CDR3 has 15 amino acids. In DNA form, the CDR3 reads TGCGCCAGCAGCTTACAGAGTCAGAGTTCCTATGGCTACACCTTC. It translates to CASSLQSQSSYGYTF. The full variable domain, completed using reference TRBV5-1 and TRBJ1-2, is KAGVTQTPRYLIKTRGQQVTLSCSPISGHRSVSWYQQTPGQGLQFLFEYFSETQRNKGNFPGRFSGRQFSNSRSEMNVSTLELGDSALYLCASSLQSQSSYGYTFGSGTRLTVV.

The chain combines TRBV6-5 with TRBJ2-2; maybe TRBD1 (6 bases). Trimming shortened V by 6 bases and J by 2 bases, and 13 bases separated the two germline ends. CDR1 is MNHEY and CDR2 is SVGAGI in the germline V gene. CDR3 length equals 15 residues. The CDR3, as DNA: TGTGCCAGCAGACCCTCGGACAGCAACACCGGGGAGCTGTTTTTT. This translates into CASRPSDSNTGELFF.

The V gene is TRBV7-8, the J gene TRBJ1-6; 7 bases align to TRBD1. This CDR3 has 15 amino acids. Germline V lookup: CDR1 SGHVS, CDR2 FQNEAQ. The V gene end was trimmed by 5 bases and the J gene end by 6 bases; junction bases not matched to a gene: 7. As DNA, the CDR3 is TGTGCCAGCAGCCCCAGGGACAGATTTAATTCACCCCTCCACTTT. Its translation: CASSPRDRFNSPLHF.

The J gene is TRBJ2-1, the V gene TRBV4-1; perhaps TRBD1 as D (7 bases). Between the trimmed V and J ends, which lost 4 bases and 8 bases, there was a span of 18 bases. Germline CDR1 and CDR2: MGHRA and YSYEKL. The CDR3 extends over 15 amino acids. The CDR3 nucleotides read TGCGCCAGCAGCCCGGCTAGGAGGGGGCGCGATGAGCAGTTCTTC. Encoded protein: CASSPARRGRDEQFF.

V is TRBV5-1 and J is TRBJ1-1; 8 bases are shared with TRBD1. V lost 4 bases and J lost 1; bases outside the gene matches: 6. The CDR3 is 15 residues long. CDR1 and CDR2 (germline): SGHRS, YFSETQ. CDR3 protein: CASSPGTGGNTEAFF. CDR3 in DNA: TGCGCCAGCAGCCCGGGGACAGGAGGGAACACTGAAGCTTTCTTT.

V usage is TRBV29-1 and J usage is TRBJ1-1; D is unclear. CDR3 length equals 14 residues. Germline lookup yields CDR1 SQVTM and CDR2 ANQGSEA. Trimming shortened V by 3 bases and J by 3 bases, and 14 bases separated the two germline ends. The CDR3 region has the DNA TGCAGCGTTGAGTCCCGGAGGGCGGACACTGAAGCTTTCTTT. The encoded protein is CSVESRRADTEAFF.

The chain carries TRBV6-5 and TRBJ2-1; D is uncertain. The CDR3 is 14 amino acids. Per germline, CDR1 MNHEY and CDR2 SVGAGI. Trimming shortened V by 1 base and J by 9 bases, and 13 bases separated the two germline ends. The CDR3 DNA is TGTGCCAGCAGTTACTTCACGGGTTATGGTGAGCAGTTCTTC. It encodes CASSYFTGYGEQFF.

The CDR3, as DNA: TGTGCCAGCAGCTCCTCAGGCTGGGGGGACTATGGCTACACCTTC. As protein: CASSSSGWGDYGYTF. The V gene is TRBV11-3, the J gene TRBJ1-2, with D possibly being TRBD1 (5 bases). CDR1 is SGHNT, CDR2 YENEEA, per germline. This CDR3 contains 15 residues. With 4 bases removed from V and 3 bases from J, the gap between germline ends came to 15 bases.

The V call is TRBV7-9, the J call TRBJ2-1; tentative D call: TRBD1 (6 bases). V lost 2 bases, J lost 4 bases, and 15 bases lay in between. The CDR3 runs 16 residues. CDR1 and CDR2 from the germline V gene are SEHNR and FQNEAQ (reference sequence). CDR3 sequence (DNA): TGTGCCAGCAGCTTATACGGGCAGGGGAGTTACAATGAGCAGTTCTTC. It encodes CASSLYGQGSYNEQFF. The full variable domain, with the rest looked up from reference TRBV7-9 and TRBJ2-1, is DTGVSQNPRHKITKRGQNVTFRCDPISEHNRLYWYRQTLGQGPEFLTYFQNEAQLEKSRLLSDRFSAERPKGSFSTLEIQRTEQGDSAMYLCASSLYGQGSYNEQFFGPGTRLTVL.

The chain recombines TRBV5-6 with TRBJ1-5; TRBD1 matches at 9 bases. The CDR3 runs to 14 residues. V lost 4 bases to trimming and J lost 6 bases; unmatched junction nucleotides: 5. Germline-derived CDR1 and CDR2 are SGHDT and YYEEEE. CDR3 sequence (DNA): TGTGCCAGCAGCGACGGGACAGGGCCTCAGCCCCAGCATTTT. It yields the protein CASSDGTGPQPQHF.

J is TRBJ1-2 and V is TRBV29-1; 7 bases map to TRBD1. CDR3 length: 11 residues. The V gene's germline CDR1 is SQVTM and CDR2 ANQGSEA. V lost 6 bases, J lost 6 bases, and 4 bases stayed unmatched. The CDR3 region has the DNA TGCAGCGTGAGACAGGGTGATGGCTACACCTTC. It codes for CSVRQGDGYTF. Full variable domain (rest looked up from reference TRBV29-1 and TRBJ1-2): SAVISQKPSRDICQRGTSLTIQCQVDSQVTMMFWYRQQPGQSLTLIATANQGSEATYESGFVIDKFPISRPNLTFSTLTVSNMSPEDSSIYLCSVRQGDGYTFGSGTRLTVV.

The rearrangement uses TRBV30 and TRBJ1-4, with 11 positions matching TRBD1. Germline V lookup: CDR1 GTSNPN, CDR2 SVGIG (reference sequence). The V gene end was trimmed by 3 bases and the J gene end by 8 bases; junction bases not matched to a gene: 11. The CDR3 extends over 16 amino acids. Here the CDR3 DNA reads TGTGCCTGGAGGTCCGGGACAGGGGGAGTAGGGGAAAAACTGTTTTTT. Its translation: CAWRSGTGGVGEKLFF.

This clone has a single count. The chain recombines TRBV9 with TRBJ2-1, with 9 bases identical to TRBD2. Germline CDR1 reads SGDLS; CDR2 reads YYNGEE. This CDR3 has 14 amino acids. The V and J ends lost 0 bases and 10 bases, in that order; junction bases with no gene match: 5. The CDR3 DNA is TGTGCCAGCAGCGTAGTGAATAGCGGGAGAGAGCAGTTCTTC. Translated: CASSVVNSGREQFF.

The rearrangement links TRBV12-2 to TRBJ2-4; TRBD1 was called by the table and not checked on the DNA. TRBV12-2 is a known pseudogene. The CDR3 has 17 amino acids. CDR3: CASRLAAGGAAKNIQYF. CDR3 in DNA: TGTGCAAGTCGCTTAGCCGCAGGGGGCGCGGCCAAAAACATTCAGTACTTC.

This chain joins TRBV5-6 and TRBJ2-7; 10 nucleotides agree with TRBD1. From germline, CDR1 is SGHDT and CDR2 YYEEEE. The ends lost 4 bases at V and 8 bases at J; junction bases unmatched: 6. The CDR3 runs to 13 residues. This chain's CDR3 is CASSQLDRGKQYF. The DNA of the CDR3 is TGTGCCAGCAGCCAATTGGACAGGGGGAAGCAGTACTTC.

The V gene is TRBV28, the J gene TRBJ2-7; D might be TRBD2 (5 bases). V lost 6 bases and J 2 bases, leaving 8 bases between the germline ends. The CDR3 has 12 residues. CDR1 and CDR2 from the germline V gene are MDHEN and SYDVKM. Here the CDR3 reads CASRLVPYEQYF. The CDR3 region has the DNA TGTGCCAGCAGACTAGTCCCCTACGAGCAGTACTTC.

V usage is TRBV10-3 and J usage is TRBJ1-1; 9 bases are a match to TRBD1. The V segment lost 2 bases and the J segment 5 bases; nucleotides outside the gene matches: 3. The CDR3 has 14 amino acids. Germline assignment: CDR1 ENHRY and CDR2 SYGVKD. CDR3 protein: CAISEGTGRTEAFF. For the CDR3, the DNA is TGTGCCATCAGTGAGGGGACAGGGAGAACTGAAGCTTTCTTT.

The J gene is TRBJ2-7, the V gene TRBV27; 9 nucleotides agree with TRBD1. Unmatched junction bases numbered 6, after V lost 6 bases and J lost 0 bases. The CDR3 is 15 residues long. The V gene's germline CDR1 is MNHEY and CDR2 SMNVEV (reference sequence). The CDR3 region is CASSRGQGDSYEQYF. For the CDR3, the DNA is TGTGCCAGCAGCCGGGGACAGGGAGACTCCTACGAGCAGTACTTC.

The chain is built from TRBV6-4 and TRBJ2-5; D is possibly TRBD1 (6 bases). Trimming pared 5 bases from V and 5 bases from J, leaving 24 bases between. This CDR3 is 17 amino acids long. Germline V CDR1 and CDR2: MRHNA, SNTAGT. CDR3 sequence reads: CASSMAWTAMDPETQYF. DNA of the CDR3: TGTGCCAGCAGTATGGCTTGGACAGCAATGGACCCTGAGACCCAGTACTTC.